A selection of T cell receptor beta chains follows, all from one sample in a study of T cells after yellow fever vaccination. MiXCR was run by TCRdb on the 5' RACE reads, yielding one entry per CDR3 protein. The table includes roughly 500,000 distinct CDR3 sequences, roughly a fifth detected once. This sample comprised PBMCs, obtained 15 days after the yellow fever booster vaccination. Receptors originate from a man under 40 who received the YFV17D yellow fever vaccine. CDR3s include the opening cysteine and the closing phenylalanine or tryptophan. D genes are given only for firm matches. Some rows mark clone size as missing; the rest say once, few, many or name a class of expanded clone.

D gene	J gene	clone size	CDR3 length	V gene	CDR3 protein	CDR3 DNA
-	TRBJ1-2	few	15	TRBV4-1	CASSRRSGPNYGYTF	TGCGCCAGCAGCCGCCGTTCGGGGCCAAACTATGGCTACACCTTC
-	TRBJ1-5	once	12	TRBV29-1	CSVGENRQPQHF	TGCAGCGTTGGAGAGAATCGTCAGCCCCAGCATTTT
-	TRBJ2-5	few	13	TRBV7-9	CASSAMGRETQYF	TGTGCCAGCAGCGCGATGGGTCGTGAGACCCAGTACTTC
-	TRBJ1-1	few	14	TRBV7-3	CASSLNRVSTEAFF	TGTGCCAGCAGCTTAAATCGCGTGAGCACTGAAGCTTTCTTT
-	TRBJ2-7	-	12	TRBV3-1	CASSQTDYGQYF	TGTGCCAGCAGCCAAACGGACTACGGGCAGTACTTC
-	TRBJ2-2	few	15	TRBV5-1	CASSLPDRNTGELFF	TGCGCCAGCAGCCTCCCGGACAGGAACACCGGGGAGCTGTTTTTT
TRBD1	TRBJ2-7	few	17	TRBV20-1	CSALSRIARDRESEQYF	TGCAGTGCCCTCTCTCGAATTGCCCGGGACAGGGAAAGCGAGCAGTACTTC
-	TRBJ2-2	-	16	TRBV11-3	CASSKSYPSSTGELFF	TGTGCCAGCAGCAAGTCCTACCCTTCCTCCACCGGGGAGCTGTTTTTT
-	TRBJ2-3	few	12	TRBV28	CASHSPPDTQYF	TGTGCCAGCCATTCCCCTCCAGATACGCAGTATTTT
TRBD2	TRBJ2-7	-	14	TRBV6-1	CAGHSGRAWFEQYF	TGTGCCGGCCACAGCGGGAGGGCCTGGTTCGAGCAGTACTTC
TRBD2	TRBJ2-5	-	15	TRBV24-1	CATSDGLAGGETQYF	TGTGCCACCAGTGATGGGCTAGCGGGAGGGGAGACCCAGTACTTC
-	TRBJ1-5	once	14	TRBV20-1	CSASKQGVDQPQHF	TGCAGTGCTAGTAAACAGGGCGTGGATCAGCCCCAGCATTTT
-	TRBJ2-1	many	15	TRBV5-1	CASTSLQGMFNEQFF	TGCGCCAGCACTTCACTACAGGGTATGTTCAATGAGCAGTTCTTC